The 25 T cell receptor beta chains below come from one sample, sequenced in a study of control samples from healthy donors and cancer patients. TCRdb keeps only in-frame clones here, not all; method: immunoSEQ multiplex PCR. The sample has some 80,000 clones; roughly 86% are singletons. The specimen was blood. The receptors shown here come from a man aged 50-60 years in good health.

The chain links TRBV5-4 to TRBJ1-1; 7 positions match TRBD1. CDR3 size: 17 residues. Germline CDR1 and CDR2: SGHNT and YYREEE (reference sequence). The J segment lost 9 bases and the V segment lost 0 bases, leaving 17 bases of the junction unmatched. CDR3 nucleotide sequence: TGTGCCAGCAGCTTGGATGGGACAGTAATTGGATCGGTCAAAGCTTTCTTT. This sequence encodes CASSLDGTVIGSVKAFF.

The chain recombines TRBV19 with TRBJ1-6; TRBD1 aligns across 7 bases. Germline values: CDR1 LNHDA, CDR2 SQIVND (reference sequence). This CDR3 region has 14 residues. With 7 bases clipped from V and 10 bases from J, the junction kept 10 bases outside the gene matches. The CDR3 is CASTDRVDLSPLHF. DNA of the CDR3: TGTGCCAGTACCGACAGGGTGGATTTATCACCCCTCCACTTT.

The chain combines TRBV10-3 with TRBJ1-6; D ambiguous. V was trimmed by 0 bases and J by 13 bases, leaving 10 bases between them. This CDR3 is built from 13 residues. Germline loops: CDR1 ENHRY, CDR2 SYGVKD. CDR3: CAISESLRAPLHF. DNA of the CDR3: TGTGCCATCAGTGAGTCGTTAAGGGCCCCCCTCCACTTT.

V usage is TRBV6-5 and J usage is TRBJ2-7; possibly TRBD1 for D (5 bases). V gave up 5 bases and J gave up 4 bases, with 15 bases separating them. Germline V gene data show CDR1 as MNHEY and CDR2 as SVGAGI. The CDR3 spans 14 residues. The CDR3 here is CASSTREMRYEQYF. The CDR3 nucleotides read TGTGCCAGCAGTACCAGGGAAATGAGGTACGAGCAGTACTTC.

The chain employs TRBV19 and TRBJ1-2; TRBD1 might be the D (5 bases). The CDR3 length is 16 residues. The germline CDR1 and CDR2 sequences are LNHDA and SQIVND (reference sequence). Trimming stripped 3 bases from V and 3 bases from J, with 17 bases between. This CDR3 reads CASSIFTGIHDYGYTF. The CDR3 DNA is TGTGCCAGTAGTATCTTCACAGGCATCCACGACTATGGCTACACCTTC.

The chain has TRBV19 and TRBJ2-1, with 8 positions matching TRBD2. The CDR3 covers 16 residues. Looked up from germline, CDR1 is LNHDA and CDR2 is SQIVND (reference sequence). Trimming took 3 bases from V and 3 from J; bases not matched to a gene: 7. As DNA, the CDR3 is TGTGCCAGTAGTATCCGTGGCGGGGGGATCTACAATGAGCAGTTCTTC. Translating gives CASSIRGGGIYNEQFF.

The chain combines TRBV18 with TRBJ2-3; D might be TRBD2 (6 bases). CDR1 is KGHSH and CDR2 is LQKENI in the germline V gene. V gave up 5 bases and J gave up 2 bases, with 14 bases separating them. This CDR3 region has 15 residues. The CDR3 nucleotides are TGTGCCAGCTCAGAGTCCCGGGACTCCACAGATACGCAGTATTTT. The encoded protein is CASSESRDSTDTQYF.

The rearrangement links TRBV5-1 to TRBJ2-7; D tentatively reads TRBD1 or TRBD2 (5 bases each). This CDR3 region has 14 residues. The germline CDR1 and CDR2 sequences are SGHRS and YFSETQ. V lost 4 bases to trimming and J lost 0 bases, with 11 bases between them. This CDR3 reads CASSHGTVSYEQYF. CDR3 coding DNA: TGCGCCAGCAGCCACGGGACGGTCTCCTACGAGCAGTACTTC.

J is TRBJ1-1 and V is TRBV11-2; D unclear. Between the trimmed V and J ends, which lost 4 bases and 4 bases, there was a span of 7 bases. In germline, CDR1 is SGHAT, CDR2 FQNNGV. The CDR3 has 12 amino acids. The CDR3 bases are TGTGCCAGCAGCTCTCACCCCACTGAAGCTTTCTTT. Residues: CASSSHPTEAFF.

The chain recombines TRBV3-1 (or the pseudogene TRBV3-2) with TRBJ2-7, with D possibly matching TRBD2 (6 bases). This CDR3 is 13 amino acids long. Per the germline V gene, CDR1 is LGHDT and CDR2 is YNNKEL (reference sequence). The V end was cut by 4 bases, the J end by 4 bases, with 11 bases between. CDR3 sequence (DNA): TGTGCCAGCAGCCTCCGGGGAGGATACGAGCAGTACTTC. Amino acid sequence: CASSLRGGYEQYF.

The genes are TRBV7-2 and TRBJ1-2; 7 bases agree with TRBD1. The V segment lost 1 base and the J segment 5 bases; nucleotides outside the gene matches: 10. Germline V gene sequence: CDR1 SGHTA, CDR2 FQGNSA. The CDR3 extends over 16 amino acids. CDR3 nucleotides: TGTGCCAGCAGCTTAGTCGGGCAGGGGGAGGGATATGGCTACACCTTC. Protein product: CASSLVGQGEGYGYTF.

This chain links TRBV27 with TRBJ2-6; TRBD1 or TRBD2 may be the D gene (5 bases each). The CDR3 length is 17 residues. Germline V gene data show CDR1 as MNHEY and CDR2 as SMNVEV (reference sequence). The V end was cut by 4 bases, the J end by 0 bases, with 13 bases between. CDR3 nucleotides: TGTGCCAGCAGTTCCGAGGGGCAGGACTCTGGGGCCAACGTCCTGACTTTC. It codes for CASSSEGQDSGANVLTF.

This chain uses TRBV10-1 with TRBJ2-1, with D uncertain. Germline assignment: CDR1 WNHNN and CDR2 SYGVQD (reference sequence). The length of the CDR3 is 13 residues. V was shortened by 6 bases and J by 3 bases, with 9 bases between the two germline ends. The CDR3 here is CASSNADYNEQFF. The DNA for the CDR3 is TGCGCCAGCAGCAACGCGGACTACAATGAGCAGTTCTTC.

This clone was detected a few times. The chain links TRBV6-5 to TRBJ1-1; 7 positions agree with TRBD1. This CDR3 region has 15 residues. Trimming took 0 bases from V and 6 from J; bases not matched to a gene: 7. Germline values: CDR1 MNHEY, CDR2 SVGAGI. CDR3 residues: CASSYSPDRAPEAFF. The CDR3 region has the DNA TGTGCCAGCAGTTACTCACCAGACAGGGCCCCTGAAGCTTTCTTT.

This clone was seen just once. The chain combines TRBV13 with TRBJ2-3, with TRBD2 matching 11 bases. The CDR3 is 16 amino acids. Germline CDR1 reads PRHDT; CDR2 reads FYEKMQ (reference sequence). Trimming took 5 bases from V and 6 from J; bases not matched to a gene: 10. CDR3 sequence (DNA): TGTGCCAGCAGCCAAAGACTAGCGGGGCCCGAGGATACGCAGTATTTT. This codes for CASSQRLAGPEDTQYF.

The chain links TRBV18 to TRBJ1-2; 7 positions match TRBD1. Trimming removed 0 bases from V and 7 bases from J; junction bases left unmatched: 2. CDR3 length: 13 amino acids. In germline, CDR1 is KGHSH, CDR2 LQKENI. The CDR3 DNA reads TGTGCCAGCTCACCACCGGGACAGTTTGGCTACACCTTC. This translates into CASSPPGQFGYTF.

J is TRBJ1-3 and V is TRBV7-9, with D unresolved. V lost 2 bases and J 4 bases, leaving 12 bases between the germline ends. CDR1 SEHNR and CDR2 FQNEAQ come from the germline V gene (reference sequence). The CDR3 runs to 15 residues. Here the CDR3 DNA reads TGTGCCAGCAGCTTACCGACCGTAAAGGGAAACACCATATATTTT. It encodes CASSLPTVKGNTIYF.

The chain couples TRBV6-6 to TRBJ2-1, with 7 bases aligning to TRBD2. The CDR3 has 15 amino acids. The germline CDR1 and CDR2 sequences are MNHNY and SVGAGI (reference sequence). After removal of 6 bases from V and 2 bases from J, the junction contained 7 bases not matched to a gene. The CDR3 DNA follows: TGTGCCAGCAGACATTTAGCGGGTGCCTACAATGAGCAGTTCTTC. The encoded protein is CASRHLAGAYNEQFF.

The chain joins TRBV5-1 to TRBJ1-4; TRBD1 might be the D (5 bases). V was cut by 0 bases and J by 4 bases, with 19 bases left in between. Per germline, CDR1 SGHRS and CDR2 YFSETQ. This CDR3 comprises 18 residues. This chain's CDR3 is CASSLVMFSRQRNEKLFF. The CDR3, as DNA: TGCGCCAGCAGCTTGGTTATGTTCTCTCGACAGCGTAATGAAAAACTGTTTTTT.

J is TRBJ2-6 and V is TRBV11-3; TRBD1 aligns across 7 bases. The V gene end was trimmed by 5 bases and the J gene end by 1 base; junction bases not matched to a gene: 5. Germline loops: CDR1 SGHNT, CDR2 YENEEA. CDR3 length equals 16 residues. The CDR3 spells CASSLGGRSGANVLTF. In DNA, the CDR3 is TGTGCCAGCAGCCTAGGGGGCAGGTCTGGGGCCAACGTCCTGACTTTC.

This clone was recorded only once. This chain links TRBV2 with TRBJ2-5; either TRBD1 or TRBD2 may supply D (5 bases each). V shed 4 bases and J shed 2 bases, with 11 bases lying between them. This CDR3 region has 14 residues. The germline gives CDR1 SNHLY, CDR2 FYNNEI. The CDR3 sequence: CASSVAGGQETQYF. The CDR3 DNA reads TGTGCCAGCAGTGTGGCTGGGGGACAAGAGACCCAGTACTTC.

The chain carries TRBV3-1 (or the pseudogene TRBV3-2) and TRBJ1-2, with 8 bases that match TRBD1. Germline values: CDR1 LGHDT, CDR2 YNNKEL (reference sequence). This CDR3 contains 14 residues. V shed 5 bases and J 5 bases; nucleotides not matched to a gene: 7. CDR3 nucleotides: TGTGCCAGCAGCGCGGACAGGGAGAAATATGGCTACACCTTC. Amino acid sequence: CASSADREKYGYTF.

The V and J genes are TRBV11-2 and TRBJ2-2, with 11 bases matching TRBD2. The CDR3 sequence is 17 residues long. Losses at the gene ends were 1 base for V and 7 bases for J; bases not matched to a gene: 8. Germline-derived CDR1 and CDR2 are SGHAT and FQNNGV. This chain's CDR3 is CASSLGGASGRIGELFF. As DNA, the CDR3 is TGTGCCAGCAGCTTAGGGGGGGCTAGCGGGAGGATCGGGGAGCTGTTTTTT.

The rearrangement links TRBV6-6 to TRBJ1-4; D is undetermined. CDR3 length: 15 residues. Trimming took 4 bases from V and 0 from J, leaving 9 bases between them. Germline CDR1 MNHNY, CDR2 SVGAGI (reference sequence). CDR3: CASSSDWATNEKLFF. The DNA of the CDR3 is TGTGCCAGCAGTTCGGACTGGGCAACTAATGAAAAACTGTTTTTT.

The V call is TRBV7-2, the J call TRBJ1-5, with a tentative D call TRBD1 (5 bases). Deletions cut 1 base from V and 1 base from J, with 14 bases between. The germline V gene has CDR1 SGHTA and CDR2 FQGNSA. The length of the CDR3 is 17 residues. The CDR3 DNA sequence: TGTGCCAGCAGCTTAGGGCGGGCAGGGCCCAGCAATCAGCCCCAGCATTTT. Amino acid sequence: CASSLGRAGPSNQPQHF.